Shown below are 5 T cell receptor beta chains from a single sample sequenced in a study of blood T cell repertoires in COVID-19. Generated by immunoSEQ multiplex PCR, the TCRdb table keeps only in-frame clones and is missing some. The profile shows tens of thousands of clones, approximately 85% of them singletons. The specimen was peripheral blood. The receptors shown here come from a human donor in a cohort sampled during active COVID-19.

The CDR3 DNA sequence: TGTGCCAGCAGTTACTCCGACAGGTTCTATGGCTACACCTTC. Its protein product is CASSYSDRFYGYTF. The rearrangement links TRBV6-5 to TRBJ1-2; possibly TRBD1 for D (6 bases). V lost 0 bases and J 4 bases, leaving 9 bases between the germline ends. The length of the CDR3 is 14 residues. The germline gives CDR1 MNHEY, CDR2 SVGAGI.

CDR3 nucleotides: TGTGCCAGCAGTTCCGGGGGACTTAGCAATCAGCCCCAGCATTTT. Residues: CASSSGGLSNQPQHF. The rearrangement links TRBV28 to TRBJ1-5; a possible D gene is TRBD1 (5 bases). Per the germline V gene, CDR1 is MDHEN and CDR2 is SYDVKM. V lost 4 bases to trimming and J lost 0 bases, with 10 bases between them. The CDR3 spans 15 residues.

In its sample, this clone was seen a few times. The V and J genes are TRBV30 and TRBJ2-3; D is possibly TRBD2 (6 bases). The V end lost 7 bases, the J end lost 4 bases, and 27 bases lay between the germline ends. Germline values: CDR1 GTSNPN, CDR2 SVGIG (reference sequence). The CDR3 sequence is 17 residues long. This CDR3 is CASFPFPPGVGADTQYF. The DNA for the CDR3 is TGTGCCTCTTTTCCCTTCCCCCCGGGAGTTGGGGCAGATACGCAGTATTTT.

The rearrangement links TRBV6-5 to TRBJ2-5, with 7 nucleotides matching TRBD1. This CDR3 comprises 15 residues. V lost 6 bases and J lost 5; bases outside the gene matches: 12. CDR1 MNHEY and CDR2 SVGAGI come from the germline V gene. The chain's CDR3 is CASRNAGGLRETQYF. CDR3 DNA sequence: TGTGCCAGCAGGAACGCAGGGGGTCTGAGGGAGACCCAGTACTTC.

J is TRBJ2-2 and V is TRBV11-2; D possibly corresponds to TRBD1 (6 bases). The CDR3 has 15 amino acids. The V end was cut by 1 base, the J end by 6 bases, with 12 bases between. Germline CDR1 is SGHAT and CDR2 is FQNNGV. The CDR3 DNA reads TGTGCCAGCAGCTTAGCCGCAGGGGCCGCCGGGGAGCTGTTTTTT. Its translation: CASSLAAGAAGELFF.